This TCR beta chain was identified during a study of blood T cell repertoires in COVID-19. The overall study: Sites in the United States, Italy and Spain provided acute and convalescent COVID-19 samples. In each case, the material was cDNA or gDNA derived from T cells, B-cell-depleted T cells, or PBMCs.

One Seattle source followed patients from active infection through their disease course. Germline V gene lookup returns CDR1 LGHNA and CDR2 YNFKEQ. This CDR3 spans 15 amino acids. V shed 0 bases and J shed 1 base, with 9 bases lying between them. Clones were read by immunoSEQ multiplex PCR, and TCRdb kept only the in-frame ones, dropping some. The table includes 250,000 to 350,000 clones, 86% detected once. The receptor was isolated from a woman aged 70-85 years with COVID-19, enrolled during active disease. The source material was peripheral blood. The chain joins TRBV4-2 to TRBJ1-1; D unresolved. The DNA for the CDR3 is TGTGCCAGCAGCCAAGATCGAGAGGCGAACACTGAAGCTTTCTTT. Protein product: CASSQDREANTEAFF.